This T cell receptor beta chain was sequenced during a study of shared clonotypes between healthy human individuals. This clone was recorded only once. Its antigen is not identified. When replicate PCRs were run on sorted subsets, they used around 200 ng DNA, around 33,000 T cell genomes. Sequenced by immunoSEQ multiplex PCR; TCRdb stores in-frame clones only, minus some. Altogether about 2.1 million clones are present, around 93% being singletons, with the ten largest covering about 1.7%. Regarding the study as a whole: Clonotypes that were shared across a few donors made up around 5% of naive CD4 clonotypes.

Naive CD8 isolation took CD45RO-negative cells positively selected for CCR7 and excluded terminally differentiated effector memory CD45RA+ cells. From germline, CDR1 is SGHDN and CDR2 FVKESK. The CDR3 contains 16 residues. V lost 3 bases, J lost 1 base, and 13 bases lay in between. Sequencing was carried out using naive CD8+ T cells from PBMCs. The rearrangement joins TRBV14 to TRBJ2-1; D might be TRBD2 (6 bases). The sequence derives from a young man in good health. Some clones in this sample may be carry-over from other donors' samples. CDR3: CASSQLSGPSYNEQFF. As DNA, the CDR3 is TGTGCCAGCAGCCAGCTCAGCGGGCCTTCCTACAATGAGCAGTTCTTC.